These T cell receptor beta chains were read from a single sample in a study of T cells after yellow fever vaccination. TCRdb itself ran the 5' RACE reads through MiXCR, one entry per CDR3 protein. This sample carries under 600,000 distinct CDR3 sequences, roughly 12% of them seen once, and the ten largest clones take over 12%. The sample was PBMCs, taken on the day of the yellow fever booster vaccination. These receptors all come from a man aged 25 to 45 who received the YFV17D yellow fever vaccine. Both conserved end residues are part of each CDR3. Fields, in order: J gene, D gene, clone size, V gene, CDR3 DNA, CDR3 protein. A D gene is named only where the DNA matches it firmly. Clone size is not always given. Where it is, it says once, few, many or a class for expanded clones.

j_call: TRBJ1-2; d_call: NA; clone_size: NA; v_call: TRBV7-2; cdr3_nt: TGTGCCAGCAGCTTAGCGGCGGGGGACGGCTACACCTTC; cdr3_aa: CASSLAAGDGYTF
j_call: TRBJ2-3; d_call: TRBD2; clone_size: NA; v_call: TRBV29-1; cdr3_nt: TGCAGCGCCCCGGGACTAGCGGGGTCCACAGATACGCAGTATTTT; cdr3_aa: CSAPGLAGSTDTQYF
j_call: TRBJ2-3; d_call: TRBD2; clone_size: NA; v_call: TRBV20-1; cdr3_nt: TGCTGTGCTTCAGCGGGAGACGAGGACGGCACAGATACGCAGTATTTT; cdr3_aa: CCASAGDEDGTDTQYF
j_call: TRBJ1-5; d_call: NA; clone_size: NA; v_call: TRBV11-2; cdr3_nt: TGTGCCAGCAGCTTAGGAGGGAACCTTCCAAATCAGCCCCAGCATTTT; cdr3_aa: CASSLGGNLPNQPQHF
j_call: TRBJ2-5; d_call: TRBD1; clone_size: few; v_call: TRBV20-1; cdr3_nt: TGCAGTGCCCCATGGACAGGGGAAGAGACCCAGTACTTC; cdr3_aa: CSAPWTGEETQYF
j_call: TRBJ2-1; d_call: TRBD2; clone_size: NA; v_call: TRBV6-1; cdr3_nt: TGTGCCAGCAGATCCAGCGGGGTAAACTCCTACAATGAGCAGTTCTTC; cdr3_aa: CASRSSGVNSYNEQFF
j_call: TRBJ2-3; d_call: NA; clone_size: NA; v_call: TRBV20-1; cdr3_nt: TGCAGTGCTATAATGGATACGCAGTATTTT; cdr3_aa: CSAIMDTQYF
j_call: TRBJ2-1; d_call: NA; clone_size: NA; v_call: TRBV21-1; cdr3_nt: TGTGCCAGCAGCAAAGATCCGGGACTAGCGGGGAATGAGCAGTTCTTC; cdr3_aa: CASSKDPGLAGNEQFF
j_call: TRBJ2-3; d_call: NA; clone_size: many; v_call: TRBV7-9; cdr3_nt: TGTGCCAGCAGCTTTCAGGGCCCAGATACGCAGTATTTT; cdr3_aa: CASSFQGPDTQYF
j_call: TRBJ2-1; d_call: NA; clone_size: once; v_call: TRBV5-1; cdr3_nt: TGCGCCAGCAGCTTGGCCGGGCAAAACAATGAGCAGTTCTTC; cdr3_aa: CASSLAGQNNEQFF
j_call: TRBJ1-1; d_call: NA; clone_size: NA; v_call: TRBV5-1; cdr3_nt: TGCGCCAGCAGCAAGACGGGAAGCTTCACTGAAGCTTTCTTT; cdr3_aa: CASSKTGSFTEAFF
j_call: TRBJ2-7; d_call: NA; clone_size: NA; v_call: TRBV7-8; cdr3_nt: TGTGCCAGCAGCACGGAAGGGGACTACGAGCAGTACTTC; cdr3_aa: CASSTEGDYEQYF
j_call: TRBJ2-5; d_call: TRBD2; clone_size: NA; v_call: TRBV7-2; cdr3_nt: TGTGCCAGCAGCTTAGATACAGGGGCTAGCGGGGGGACCCAGTACTTC; cdr3_aa: CASSLDTGASGGTQYF
j_call: TRBJ2-7; d_call: NA; clone_size: few; v_call: TRBV7-3; cdr3_nt: TGTGCCAGCAGCTTATCAGGCCTCGACGACGAGCAGTACTTC; cdr3_aa: CASSLSGLDDEQYF
j_call: TRBJ1-2; d_call: NA; clone_size: NA; v_call: TRBV7-2; cdr3_nt: TGTGCCAGCAGCTTAGAAGGCAGGGGCCGGGATGGCTACACCTTC; cdr3_aa: CASSLEGRGRDGYTF
j_call: TRBJ2-5; d_call: TRBD1; clone_size: NA; v_call: TRBV19; cdr3_nt: TGTGCCACCAGTGGACAGGGGCGAGAGACCCAGTACTTC; cdr3_aa: CATSGQGRETQYF
j_call: TRBJ2-7; d_call: TRBD1; clone_size: few; v_call: TRBV20-1; cdr3_nt: TGCAGTGCTAACACAGGGGTCTACGAGCAGTACTTC; cdr3_aa: CSANTGVYEQYF
j_call: TRBJ2-1; d_call: NA; clone_size: few; v_call: TRBV7-8; cdr3_nt: TGTGCCAGCAGCTTATATAATTCCGATGAGCAGTTCTTC; cdr3_aa: CASSLYNSDEQFF
j_call: TRBJ2-1; d_call: NA; clone_size: NA; v_call: TRBV19; cdr3_nt: TGTGCCAGTATGGGTAATAGTTTAGAGAGCTCCTACAATGAGCAGTTCTTC; cdr3_aa: CASMGNSLESSYNEQFF
j_call: TRBJ2-2; d_call: TRBD2; clone_size: few; v_call: TRBV11-2; cdr3_nt: TGTGCCAGCAGCTTGGGACTAGCGGTGCCTCGAGGGACCGGGGAGCTGTTTTTT; cdr3_aa: CASSLGLAVPRGTGELFF
j_call: TRBJ2-3; d_call: NA; clone_size: many; v_call: TRBV7-2; cdr3_nt: TGTGCCAGCAGCGCCAGCACAGATACGCAGTATTTT; cdr3_aa: CASSASTDTQYF
j_call: TRBJ2-6; d_call: NA; clone_size: NA; v_call: TRBV27; cdr3_nt: TGTGCCAGCAGTTTGCTCTCTTCCTCTGGGGCCAACGTCCTGACTTTC; cdr3_aa: CASSLLSSSGANVLTF
j_call: TRBJ2-5; d_call: NA; clone_size: NA; v_call: TRBV7-2; cdr3_nt: TGTGCCAGCAGCTTAGTGGGTAGTGGGAGCGGCGTTGGGACCCAGTACTTC; cdr3_aa: CASSLVGSGSGVGTQYF
j_call: TRBJ2-5; d_call: NA; clone_size: NA; v_call: TRBV12-3/TRBV12-4; cdr3_nt: TGTGCCAGCAGTATACCACCGGAGACCCAGTACTTC; cdr3_aa: CASSIPPETQYF
j_call: TRBJ2-5; d_call: NA; clone_size: NA; v_call: TRBV20-1; cdr3_nt: TGCAGTGCTGCCCCGGGACGTACACAAGAGACCCAGTACTTC; cdr3_aa: CSAAPGRTQETQYF
j_call: TRBJ2-3; d_call: TRBD2; clone_size: many; v_call: TRBV5-1; cdr3_nt: TGCGCCAGCAGCTTGTCGGGAGGGCCTTCCACAGATACGCAGTATTTT; cdr3_aa: CASSLSGGPSTDTQYF
j_call: TRBJ2-5; d_call: TRBD2; clone_size: few; v_call: TRBV5-1; cdr3_nt: TGCGCCAGCAGCACAGGACTAGCGGGAACCCAAGAGACCCAGTACTTC; cdr3_aa: CASSTGLAGTQETQYF